Below, 18 T cell receptor beta chains from the same sample are listed, as sequenced in a study of OX40 agonist ivuxolimab in advanced cancers. Assay: immunoSEQ multiplex PCR; the TCRdb copy retains only in-frame clones and omits some. The sample includes 70,000 to 95,000 clones, roughly 94% of them seen just once. This specimen was CD4+ or CD8+ T cells sorted from blood, taken in a trial of the OX40 agonist ivuxolimab. All receptors come from an adult with an advanced solid tumor such as melanoma, head and neck, liver or kidney cancer.

The chain couples TRBV14 to TRBJ1-2, with no clear D. The V gene lost 6 bases and the J gene lost 4 bases, with 12 bases spanning the gap. This CDR3 has 13 amino acids. The V gene's germline CDR1 is SGHDN and CDR2 FVKESK. The DNA of the CDR3 is TGTGCCAGCAGTCCTCTGGACGGCTATGGCTACACCTTC. Amino acid sequence: CASSPLDGYGYTF. Filled out from reference TRBV14 and TRBJ1-2, the complete variable domain reads EAGVTQFPSHSVIEKGQTVTLRCDPISGHDNLYWYRRVMGKEIKFLLHFVKESKQDESGMPNNRFLAERTGGTYSTLKVQPAELEDSGVYFCASSPLDGYGYTFGSGTRLTVV.

This sequence joins TRBV4-3 and TRBJ2-2, with D unclear. Looked up from germline, CDR1 is LGHNA and CDR2 is YSLEER. Trimming removed 2 bases from V and 5 bases from J, with 9 bases in between. The CDR3 is 14 amino acids. The CDR3 nucleotides read TGCGCCAGCAGCCAATACGGGTTAACCGGGGAGCTGTTTTTT. It codes for CASSQYGLTGELFF.

The chain recombines TRBV21-1 with TRBJ1-4. TRBV21-1 is designated a pseudogene. The CDR3 length is 17 residues. The CDR3 spells CASSKVPQTGGNEKLFF. CDR3 bases: TGTGCCAGCAGCAAAGTGCCCCAGACCGGGGGTAATGAAAAACTGTTTTTT.

This clone was seen just once. This chain uses TRBV9 with TRBJ2-3, with D maybe TRBD1 (6 bases). This CDR3 region has 15 residues. Germline lookup yields CDR1 SGDLS and CDR2 YYNGEE. V shed 0 bases and J shed 3 bases, with 11 bases lying between them. The DNA for the CDR3 is TGTGCCAGCAGCGTAGGGGGGACATTAACAGATACGCAGTATTTT. Protein: CASSVGGTLTDTQYF.

The chain employs TRBV7-7 and TRBJ2-7, with a possible D match to TRBD1 (6 bases). V lost 3 bases and J lost 3, with 9 bases in between. Germline V gene lookup returns CDR1 SSHAT and CDR2 FNYEAQ (reference sequence). The CDR3 is 13 residues long. This CDR3 reads CASSLQTGYEQYF. Here the CDR3 DNA reads TGTGCCAGCAGCTTGCAGACAGGCTACGAGCAGTACTTC.

The rearrangement uses TRBV27 and TRBJ2-3; 7 bases are a match to TRBD2. V dropped 4 bases and J dropped 0; count of bases not matched to a gene: 10. The CDR3 is 17 amino acids. CDR1 is MNHEY and CDR2 is SMNVEV in the germline V gene (reference sequence). CDR3 in amino acids: CASSSPPERGSTDTQYF. CDR3 coding DNA: TGTGCCAGCAGTTCTCCGCCTGAGCGGGGAAGCACAGATACGCAGTATTTT.

The chain links TRBV9 to TRBJ2-6; D gene uncertain. The CDR3 sequence is 15 residues long. Germline V CDR1 and CDR2: SGDLS, YYNGEE. V gave up 3 bases and J gave up 1 base, with 8 bases separating them. CDR3 nucleotides: TGTGCCAGCAGCGGAATAGAGTCTGGGGCCAACGTCCTGACTTTC. Translating it yields CASSGIESGANVLTF.

The chain combines TRBV11-2 with TRBJ2-5; 9 bases are shared with TRBD2. J lost 4 bases, V lost 0 bases, and 9 bases had no gene match. Germline loops: CDR1 SGHAT, CDR2 FQNNGV. This CDR3 spans 17 amino acids. The CDR3 loop is CASSLDIGGRAGETQYF. Written as DNA, the CDR3 is TGTGCCAGCAGCTTAGATATCGGCGGGAGGGCCGGAGAGACCCAGTACTTC.

This clone was detected once. The V and J genes are TRBV4-3 and TRBJ2-7; 8 bases align to TRBD2. V shed 0 bases and J 7 bases; nucleotides not matched to a gene: 5. Germline lookup yields CDR1 LGHNA and CDR2 YSLEER. The CDR3 totals 14 residues. The CDR3 region is CASSQDLTGGEQYF. The CDR3 DNA is TGCGCCAGCAGCCAAGATCTAACGGGGGGGGAGCAGTACTTC.

J is TRBJ2-7 and V is TRBV27; 15 nucleotides line up with TRBD2. CDR3 size: 17 residues. Looked up from germline, CDR1 is MNHEY and CDR2 is SMNVEV (reference sequence). V trimming: 5 bases; J trimming: 3 bases; junction bases outside the gene matches: 8. For the CDR3, the DNA is TGTGCCAGCAGTCTCGGACTAGCGGGAGGGCCAGGCTACGAGCAGTACTTC. Translation: CASSLGLAGGPGYEQYF.

The chain links TRBV7-8 to TRBJ2-7, with D tentatively TRBD2 (5 bases). This CDR3 is 16 amino acids long. The germline CDR1 and CDR2 sequences are SGHVS and FQNEAQ. V was trimmed by 2 bases and J by 5 bases, leaving 19 bases between them. CDR3 amino acids: CASSLPPTSARNEQYF. Written as DNA, the CDR3 is TGTGCCAGCAGCTTACCCCCTACTAGTGCCCGTAACGAGCAGTACTTC.

The V gene is TRBV27, the J gene TRBJ2-3; D uncertain. In germline, CDR1 is MNHEY, CDR2 SMNVEV (reference sequence). Trimming took off 5 bases at V and 5 bases at J, with 23 bases between the two ends. The CDR3 totals 17 residues. The CDR3 nucleotides read TGTGCCAGCAGTCCTGCCCTGCCCCCCTATCCGGGAGATACGCAGTATTTT. Translated: CASSPALPPYPGDTQYF.

This clone was observed once. The rearrangement joins TRBV7-9 to TRBJ2-5, with TRBD2 identical over 7 bases. The last part of the DNA fits TRBJ2-7 better; the J call may be wrong. Germline V gene lookup returns CDR1 SEHNR and CDR2 FQNEAQ (reference sequence). This CDR3 spans 15 amino acids. The CDR3 loop reads CASSSGTEGVYEQYF. As DNA, the CDR3 is TGTGCCAGCAGCAGCGGGACCGAAGGGGTTTACGAGCAGTACTTC.

The chain couples TRBV4-3 to TRBJ2-7; 14 bases are shared with TRBD2. V lost 4 bases and J lost 2; bases outside the gene matches: 4. This CDR3 contains 16 residues. Germline V gene sequence: CDR1 LGHNA, CDR2 YSLEER. The CDR3 sequence is CASSPGTSGGPYEQYF. Written as DNA, the CDR3 is TGCGCCAGCAGCCCGGGGACTAGCGGGGGTCCCTACGAGCAGTACTTC.

V is TRBV29-1 and J is TRBJ1-2; no clear D. Germline lookup yields CDR1 SQVTM and CDR2 ANQGSEA. The CDR3 contains 14 residues. The V and J ends lost 4 bases and 0 bases respectively, with 12 bases between them. The CDR3 DNA is TGCAGCGTTGTAGCCGGAAATACTAACTATGGCTACACCTTC. Translated, it gives CSVVAGNTNYGYTF. The complete variable domain, with remaining parts taken from reference TRBV29-1 and TRBJ1-2, reads SAVISQKPSRDICQRGTSLTIQCQVDSQVTMMFWYRQQPGQSLTLIATANQGSEATYESGFVIDKFPISRPNLTFSTLTVSNMSPEDSSIYLCSVVAGNTNYGYTFGSGTRLTVV.

The V call is TRBV10-3, the J call TRBJ1-1, with D perhaps matching TRBD1 (6 bases). The CDR3 runs to 13 residues. V was cut by 11 bases and J by 1 base, with 14 bases left in between. CDR1 ENHRY and CDR2 SYGVKD come from the germline V gene. CDR3 loop: CAHSQGGNTEAFF. DNA of the CDR3: TGTGCCCATTCACAGGGAGGGAACACTGAAGCTTTCTTT.

The chain carries TRBV27 and TRBJ2-7, with 8 bases fitting TRBD2. This CDR3 spans 14 amino acids. Germline CDR1 reads MNHEY; CDR2 reads SMNVEV (reference sequence). V dropped 5 bases and J dropped 3; count of bases not matched to a gene: 6. CDR3 protein: CASSPAGGSYEQYF. DNA for the CDR3: TGTGCCAGCAGTCCGGCGGGGGGAAGCTACGAGCAGTACTTC.

The rearrangement uses TRBV6-5 and TRBJ1-1, with no clear D. The CDR3 is made up of 14 amino acids. The germline V gene encodes CDR1 MNHEY and CDR2 SVGAGI. V was pared by 5 bases and J by 0 bases, with 10 bases between. CDR3 amino acids: CASSEVGMNTEAFF. The CDR3 DNA is TGTGCCAGCAGTGAAGTTGGCATGAACACTGAAGCTTTCTTT.